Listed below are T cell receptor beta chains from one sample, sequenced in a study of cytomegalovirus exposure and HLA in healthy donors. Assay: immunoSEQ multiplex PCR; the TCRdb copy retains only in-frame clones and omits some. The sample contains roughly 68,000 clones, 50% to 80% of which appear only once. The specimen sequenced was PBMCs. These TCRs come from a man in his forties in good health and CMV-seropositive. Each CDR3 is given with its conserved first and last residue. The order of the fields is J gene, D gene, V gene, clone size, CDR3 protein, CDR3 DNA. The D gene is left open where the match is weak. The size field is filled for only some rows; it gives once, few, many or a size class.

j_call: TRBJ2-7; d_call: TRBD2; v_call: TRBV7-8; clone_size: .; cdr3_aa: CASSLGSSGSYEQYF; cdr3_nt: TGTGCCAGCAGCTTAGGGTCTAGCGGCTCCTACGAGCAGTACTTC
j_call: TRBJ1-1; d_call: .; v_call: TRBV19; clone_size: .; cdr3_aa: CASRSGQNTEAFF; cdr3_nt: TGTGCCAGCCGCAGCGGGCAGAACACTGAAGCTTTCTTT
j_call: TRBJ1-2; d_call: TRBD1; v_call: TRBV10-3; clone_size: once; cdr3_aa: CAISDTGDYGYTF; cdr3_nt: TGTGCCATCAGTGACACAGGGGACTATGGCTACACCTTC
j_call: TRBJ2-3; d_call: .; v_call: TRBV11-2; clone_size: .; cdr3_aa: CASGPKTAFTDTQYF; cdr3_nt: TGTGCCAGCGGCCCAAAGACAGCCTTCACAGATACGCAGTATTTT
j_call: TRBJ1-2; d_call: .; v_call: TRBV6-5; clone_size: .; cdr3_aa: CASSIQGNYGYTF; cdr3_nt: TGTGCCAGCAGTATACAGGGCAACTATGGCTACACCTTC
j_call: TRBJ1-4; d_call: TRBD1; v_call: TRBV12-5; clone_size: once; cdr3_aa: CASGSGQTNEKLFF; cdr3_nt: TGTGCTAGTGGTTCGGGACAGACGAATGAAAAACTGTTTTTT
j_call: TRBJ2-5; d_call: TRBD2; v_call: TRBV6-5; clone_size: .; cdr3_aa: CASSYGGEGETQYF; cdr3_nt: TGTGCCAGCAGTTACGGGGGGGAAGGAGAGACCCAGTACTTC
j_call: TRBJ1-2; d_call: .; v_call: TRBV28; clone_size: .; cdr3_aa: CASADYGYTF; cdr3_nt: TGTGCCAGCGCAGACTATGGCTACACCTTC
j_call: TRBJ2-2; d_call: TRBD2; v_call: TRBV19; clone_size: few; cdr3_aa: CASSKLSGANTGELFF; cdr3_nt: TGTGCCAGTAGTAAGTTGAGCGGGGCGAACACCGGGGAGCTGTTTTTT
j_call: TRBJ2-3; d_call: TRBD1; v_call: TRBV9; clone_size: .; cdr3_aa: CASNRQGSMDTQYF; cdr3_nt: TGTGCCAGCAACCGACAGGGAAGTATGGATACGCAGTATTTT
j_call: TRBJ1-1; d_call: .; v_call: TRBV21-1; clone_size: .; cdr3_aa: CASSKVLLGTLNTEAFF; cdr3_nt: TGTGCCAGCAGCAAAGTCCTCCTAGGGACTTTGAACACTGAAGCTTTCTTT
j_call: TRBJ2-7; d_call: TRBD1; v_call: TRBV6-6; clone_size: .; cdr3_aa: CASSQGQSYEQYF; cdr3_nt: TGTGCCAGCAGTCAGGGACAGTCCTACGAGCAGTACTTC
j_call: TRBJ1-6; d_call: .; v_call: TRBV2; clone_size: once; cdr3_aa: CASSGAGALGSPLHF; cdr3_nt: TGTGCCAGCAGTGGTGCAGGGGCGTTGGGTTCACCCCTCCACTTT
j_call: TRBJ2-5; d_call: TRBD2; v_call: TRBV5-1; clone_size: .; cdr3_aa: CASSSTGLVQETQYF; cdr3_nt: TGCGCCAGCAGCTCGACCGGACTAGTCCAAGAGACCCAGTACTTC
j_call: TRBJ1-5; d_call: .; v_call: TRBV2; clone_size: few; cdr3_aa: CASSEALQGPQHF; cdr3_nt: TGTGCCAGCAGTGAAGCGCTTCAGGGGCCCCAGCATTTT
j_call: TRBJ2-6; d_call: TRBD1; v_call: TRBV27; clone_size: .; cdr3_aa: CASSSRGFSGANVLTF; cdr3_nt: TGTGCCAGCAGTTCCAGGGGGTTCTCTGGGGCCAACGTCCTGACTTTC
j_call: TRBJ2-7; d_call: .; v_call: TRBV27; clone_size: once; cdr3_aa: CASSFVGQLRIYEQYF; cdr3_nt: TGTGCCAGCAGTTTTGTGGGGCAGCTGAGAATCTACGAGCAGTACTTC
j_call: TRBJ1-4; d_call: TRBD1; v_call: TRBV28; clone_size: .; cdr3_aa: CASKHRGAQLFF; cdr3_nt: TGTGCCAGCAAGCACAGGGGAGCTCAACTGTTTTTT
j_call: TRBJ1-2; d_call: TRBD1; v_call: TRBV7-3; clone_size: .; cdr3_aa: CASSFRDSLGYTF; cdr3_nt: TGTGCCAGCAGCTTCCGGGACAGCTTGGGCTACACCTTC
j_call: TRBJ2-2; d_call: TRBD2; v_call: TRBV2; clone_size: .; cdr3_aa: CASGGGRWTGELFF; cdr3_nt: TGTGCCAGCGGGGGGGGAAGGTGGACCGGGGAGCTGTTTTTT
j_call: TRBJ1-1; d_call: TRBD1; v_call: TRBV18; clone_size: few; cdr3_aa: CASSRDRGAEAFF; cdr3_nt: TGTGCCAGCTCACGCGACAGGGGAGCTGAAGCTTTCTTT
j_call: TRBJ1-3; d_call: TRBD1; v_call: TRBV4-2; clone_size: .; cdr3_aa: CASSQPKDRDLDTIYF; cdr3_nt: TGTGCCAGCAGCCAACCAAAGGACAGGGATTTGGACACCATATATTTT
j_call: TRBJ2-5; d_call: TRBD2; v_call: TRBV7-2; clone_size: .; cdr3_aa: CASSLALAGGAITETQYF; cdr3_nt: TGTGCCAGCAGCTTAGCTCTAGCGGGGGGAGCGATTACAGAGACCCAGTACTTC
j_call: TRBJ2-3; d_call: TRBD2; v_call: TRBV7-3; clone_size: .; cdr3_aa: CASSFSTSGGTDTQYF; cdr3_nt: TGTGCCAGCAGCTTCTCGACTAGCGGAGGCACAGATACGCAGTATTTT
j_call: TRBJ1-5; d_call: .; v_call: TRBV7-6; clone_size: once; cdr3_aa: CASSLRQDNQPQHF; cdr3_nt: TGTGCCAGCAGCTTGCGACAGGATAATCAGCCCCAGCATTTT
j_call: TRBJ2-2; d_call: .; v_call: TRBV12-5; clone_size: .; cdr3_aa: CASGLGLAANTGELFF; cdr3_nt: TGTGCTAGTGGTTTAGGGTTAGCGGCGAACACCGGGGAGCTGTTTTTT
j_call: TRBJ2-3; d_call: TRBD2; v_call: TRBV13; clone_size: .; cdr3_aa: CASSPHGGDTDTQYF; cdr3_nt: TGTGCCAGCAGCCCCCACGGGGGGGATACAGATACGCAGTATTTT
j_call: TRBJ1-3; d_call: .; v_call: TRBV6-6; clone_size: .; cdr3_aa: CASSSTRGNTIYF; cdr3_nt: TGTGCCAGCAGCTCCACCAGAGGAAACACCATATATTTT
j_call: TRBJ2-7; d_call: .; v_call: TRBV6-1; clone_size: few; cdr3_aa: CASSQRGRGAYEQYF; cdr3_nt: TGTGCCAGCAGCCAGAGGGGCAGGGGGGCCTACGAGCAGTACTTC
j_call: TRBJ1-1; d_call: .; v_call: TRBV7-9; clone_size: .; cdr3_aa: CASSNTGLNTEAFF; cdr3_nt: TGTGCCAGCAGCAACACAGGCCTGAACACTGAAGCTTTCTTT
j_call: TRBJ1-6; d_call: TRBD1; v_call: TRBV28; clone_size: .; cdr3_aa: CASSSGTGNSPLHF; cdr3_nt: TGTGCCAGCAGTTCTGGGACAGGGAATTCACCCCTCCACTTT
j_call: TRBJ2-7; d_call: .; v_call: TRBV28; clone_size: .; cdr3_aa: CASSFYLSFSYEQYF; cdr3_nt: TGTGCCAGCAGTTTCTATCTCTCTTTTTCCTACGAGCAGTACTTC
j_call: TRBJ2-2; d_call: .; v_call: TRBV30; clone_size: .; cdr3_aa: CAWSVSLAGGELFF; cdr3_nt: TGTGCCTGGAGTGTATCTCTCGCTGGCGGGGAGCTGTTTTTC
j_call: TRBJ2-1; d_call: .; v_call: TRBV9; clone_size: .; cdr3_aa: CASSPQGNSYNEQFF; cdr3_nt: TGTGCCAGCAGCCCCCAGGGGAACTCCTACAATGAGCAGTTCTTC
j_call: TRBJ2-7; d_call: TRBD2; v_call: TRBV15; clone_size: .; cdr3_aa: CATSRDRRGAQEYEQYF; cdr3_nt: TGTGCCACCAGCAGAGATAGGCGGGGGGCGCAGGAATACGAGCAGTACTTC
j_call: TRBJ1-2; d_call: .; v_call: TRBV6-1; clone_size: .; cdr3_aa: CASSESSGGRGYGYTF; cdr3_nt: TGTGCCAGCAGTGAATCATCGGGGGGGCGAGGGTATGGCTACACCTTC
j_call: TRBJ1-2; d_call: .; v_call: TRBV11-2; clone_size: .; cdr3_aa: CASSSPDSGYGYTF; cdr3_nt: TGTGCCAGCAGCTCCCCCGACAGTGGGTATGGCTACACCTTC
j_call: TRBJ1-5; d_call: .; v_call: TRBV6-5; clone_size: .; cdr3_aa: CASGRVGNQPQHF; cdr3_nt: TGTGCCAGCGGCAGGGTGGGCAATCAGCCCCAGCATTTT
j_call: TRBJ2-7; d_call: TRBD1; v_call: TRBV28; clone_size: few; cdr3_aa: CASRATGSVYEQYF; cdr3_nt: TGTGCCAGCAGGGCGACAGGGTCAGTCTACGAGCAGTACTTC
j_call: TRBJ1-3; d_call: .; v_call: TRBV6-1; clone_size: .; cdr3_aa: CASSVGGVQDTIYF; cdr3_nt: TGTGCCAGCAGTGTAGGAGGGGTACAGGACACCATATATTTT
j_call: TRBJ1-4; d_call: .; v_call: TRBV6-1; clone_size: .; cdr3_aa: CASSELEGAVKLFF; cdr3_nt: TGTGCCAGCAGTGAATTGGAGGGAGCCGTAAAACTGTTTTTT
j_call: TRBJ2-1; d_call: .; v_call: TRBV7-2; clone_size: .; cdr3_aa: CASSMIAGLYNEQFF; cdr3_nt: TGTGCCAGCAGCATGATCGCGGGGTTGTACAATGAGCAGTTCTTC
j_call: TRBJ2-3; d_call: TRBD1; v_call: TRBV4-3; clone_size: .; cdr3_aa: CASSQRDRGPDTQYF; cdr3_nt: TGCGCCAGCAGCCAGCGGGACAGGGGGCCCGATACGCAGTATTTT
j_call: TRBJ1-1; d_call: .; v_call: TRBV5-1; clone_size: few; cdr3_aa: CASSDSLTEAFF; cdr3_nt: TGCGCCAGCAGCGATAGCCTCACTGAAGCTTTCTTT
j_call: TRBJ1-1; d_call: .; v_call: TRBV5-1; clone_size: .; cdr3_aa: CASSLATVQLTEAFF; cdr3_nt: TGCGCCAGCAGCTTGGCCACAGTACAGTTAACTGAAGCTTTCTTT
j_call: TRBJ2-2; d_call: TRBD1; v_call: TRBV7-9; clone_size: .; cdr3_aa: CASRTGQVITGELFF; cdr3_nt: TGTGCCAGCAGAACGGGACAGGTCATCACCGGGGAGCTGTTTTTT
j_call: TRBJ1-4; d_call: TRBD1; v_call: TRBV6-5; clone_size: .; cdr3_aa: CASTTGGNEKLFF; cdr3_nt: TGTGCCAGCACTACAGGGGGGAATGAAAAACTGTTTTTT
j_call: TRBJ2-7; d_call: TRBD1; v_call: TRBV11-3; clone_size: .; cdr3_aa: CASSWTGDEQYF; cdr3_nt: TGTGCCAGCAGCTGGACAGGGGACGAGCAGTACTTC
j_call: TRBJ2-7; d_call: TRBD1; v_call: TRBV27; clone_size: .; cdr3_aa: CASSLPGQGAGEQYF; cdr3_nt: TGTGCCAGCAGTTTACCTGGACAGGGGGCAGGCGAGCAGTACTTC
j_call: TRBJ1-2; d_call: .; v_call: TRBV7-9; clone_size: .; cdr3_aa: CASSLARGGGYTF; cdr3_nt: TGTGCCAGCAGCTTAGCGCGGGGGGGTGGCTACACCTTC